This record looks at one T cell receptor (beta chain) sequence and its context. The record originates from a study of blood T cell repertoires in COVID-19. Whole-study context: The study drew acute and convalescent COVID-19 samples from the United States, Italy and Spain.

Germline CDR1 reads LNHDA; CDR2 reads SQIVND (reference sequence). The CDR3 consists of 16 residues. With 1 base removed from V and 0 bases from J, the gap between germline ends came to 12 bases. Under the authors' procedure: Amplifying reference gene primers gave estimates of nucleated cell counts. Only in-frame clones appear in the TCRdb table, and some are missing; sequencing was by immunoSEQ multiplex PCR. V and J calls and clone size come straight from that table; D and trimming were deduced from the DNA. The profile covers 75,000 to 100,000 clones, with about 75% appearing a single time and approximately 10% taken by the ten largest.

Sequenced sample: peripheral blood. V gene TRBV19 combines with J gene TRBJ1-1; possible D gene TRBD1, 6 bases. The TCR was taken from a woman aged 80 or older with acute or convalescent COVID-19. This chain's CDR3 is CASSIGTAIMNTEAFF. The CDR3 nucleotides read TGTGCCAGTAGTATAGGGACAGCGATCATGAACACTGAAGCTTTCTTT.